The rows below give T cell receptor beta chains drawn from one sample of a study of cytomegalovirus exposure and HLA in healthy donors. Sequenced by immunoSEQ multiplex PCR; TCRdb stores in-frame clones only, minus some. The table shows roughly 200,000 clones, with less than 85% occurring only once. The sample comprised PBMCs. Receptor source: a girl between 10 and 17 years old in good health and CMV-seropositive. Each CDR3 is given with its conserved first and last residue. A D gene is named only where the DNA matches it firmly. Part of the rows lack a size; the others show once, few, many or a class for expanded clones.

d_gene	abundance	v_gene	j_gene	CDR3aa	CDR3nt
TRBD1	-	TRBV2	TRBJ2-7	CASSRDRSDEQYF	TGTGCCAGCAGTCGGGACAGGTCCGACGAGCAGTACTTC
TRBD2	-	TRBV7-8	TRBJ2-5	CASSPTSGGLETQYF	TGTGCCAGCAGCCCAACTAGCGGGGGGTTAGAGACCCAGTACTTC
-	-	TRBV7-2	TRBJ2-5	CASSLFSRGQGETQYF	TGTGCCAGCAGCTTATTTTCGCGGGGGCAGGGGGAGACCCAGTACTTC
-	-	TRBV20-1	TRBJ1-2	CSPGSVGYTF	TGCAGTCCAGGGTCGGTTGGCTACACCTTC
-	-	TRBV4-3	TRBJ1-1	CASSQGVGAMNTEAFF	TGCGCCAGCAGCCAAGGGGTGGGGGCCATGAACACTGAAGCTTTCTTT
-	-	TRBV4-3	TRBJ2-5	CASSQGGPGQGQETQYF	TGCGCCAGCAGCCAAGGGGGTCCCGGGCAGGGCCAAGAGACCCAGTACTTC
-	-	TRBV13	TRBJ2-1	CASSLQGNYNEQFF	TGTGCCAGCAGCTTACAGGGGAACTACAATGAGCAGTTCTTC
TRBD2	-	TRBV9	TRBJ2-5	CASSVGGGIYQETQYF	TGTGCCAGCAGCGTAGGGGGGGGGATCTACCAAGAGACCCAGTACTTC
-	few	TRBV5-1	TRBJ2-5	CASSLAQGNRGETQYF	TGCGCCAGCAGCTTGGCTCAAGGGAATCGGGGAGAGACCCAGTACTTC
-	-	TRBV12-5	TRBJ2-2	CASGPYTGELFF	TGTGCTAGTGGCCCATACACCGGGGAGCTGTTTTTT
-	-	TRBV5-8	TRBJ2-4	CASSHYIQYF	TGTGCCAGCAGCCACTATATTCAGTACTTC
-	-	TRBV11-3	TRBJ2-3	CASSSQEGLADTQYF	TGTGCCAGCAGCTCCCAGGAGGGGCTCGCAGATACGCAGTATTTT
-	few	TRBV4-3	TRBJ2-1	CASSPGAALFNEQFF	TGCGCCAGCAGCCCTGGGGCAGCATTATTCAATGAGCAGTTCTTC
-	once	TRBV4-1	TRBJ2-1	CASSQGPGGASYNEQFF	TGCGCCAGCAGCCAAGGGCCTGGCGGGGCCTCCTACAATGAGCAGTTCTTC
TRBD2	once	TRBV30	TRBJ2-3	CAWRKSSGGTDTQYF	TGTGCCTGGAGGAAGTCTAGCGGGGGTACAGATACGCAGTATTTT
-	-	TRBV5-1	TRBJ2-3	CASSQGNTQYF	TGCGCCAGCAGCCAGGGAAATACGCAGTATTTT
-	-	TRBV10-3	TRBJ2-1	CAIRGERDQFF	TGTGCCATCAGGGGAGAAAGGGATCAGTTCTTC
-	-	TRBV9	TRBJ1-3	CASSVGFIGDSGNTIYF	TGTGCCAGCAGCGTAGGCTTCATAGGGGACTCTGGAAACACCATATATTTT
-	-	TRBV5-6	TRBJ2-2	CASSLYRGTGELFF	TGTGCCAGCAGCTTGTATCGGGGGACCGGGGAGCTGTTTTTT
TRBD2	-	TRBV6-4	TRBJ2-1	CASSRFSGGANEQFF	TGTGCCAGCAGTCGCTTCAGCGGGGGGGCGAATGAGCAGTTCTTC
-	-	TRBV6-1	TRBJ1-5	CASSEGTEYQPQHF	TGTGCCAGCAGTGAAGGGACAGAGTATCAGCCCCAGCATTTT
-	few	TRBV5-1	TRBJ1-5	CASSLSGNSNQPQHF	TGCGCCAGCAGCTTGTCCGGGAATAGCAATCAGCCCCAGCATTTT
-	once	TRBV7-2	TRBJ2-1	CASSSPGRRGSTSYNEQFF	TGTGCCAGCAGCTCACCGGGTCGACGGGGGTCTACAAGCTACAATGAGCAGTTCTTC
-	many	TRBV9	TRBJ1-1	CASSVAGGAAEAFF	TGTGCCAGCAGCGTCGCAGGAGGGGCAGCTGAAGCTTTCTTT
-	-	TRBV21-1	TRBJ1-2	CASSKTRDGYTF	TGTGCCAGCAGCAAAACTAGGGATGGCTACACCTTC
-	-	TRBV7-2	TRBJ1-1	CASSSDNVSAFF	TGTGCCAGCAGCTCTGACAATGTGAGTGCTTTCTTT
TRBD1	-	TRBV25-1	TRBJ2-4	CASSESGGRDIQYF	TGTGCCAGCAGTGAATCAGGGGGCAGGGACATTCAGTACTTC
-	-	TRBV6-5	TRBJ1-2	CASIGGEPSTF	TGTGCCAGCATAGGGGGAGAGCCTTCCACCTTC
TRBD2	-	TRBV19	TRBJ2-2	CASSALAGGARSAGELFF	TGTGCCAGTAGCGCATTAGCGGGGGGGGCTCGGTCGGCCGGGGAGCTGTTTTTT
-	-	TRBV27	TRBJ1-5	CASSPIWAEGLNQPQHF	TGTGCCAGCAGTCCCATCTGGGCTGAGGGTTTAAATCAGCCCCAGCATTTT
TRBD1	-	TRBV7-9	TRBJ1-4	CASSPGQATNEKLFF	TGTGCCAGCAGCCCGGGACAGGCGACAAATGAAAAACTGTTTTTT
TRBD2	-	TRBV7-9	TRBJ2-5	CASSLGTSGGQTQYF	TGTGCCAGCAGCTTAGGGACTAGCGGGGGGCAGACCCAGTACTTC
TRBD1	-	TRBV4-1	TRBJ1-5	CASSHQPTGVGNQPQHF	TGCGCCAGCAGCCATCAACCTACAGGGGTCGGAAATCAGCCCCAGCATTTT
TRBD2	-	TRBV19	TRBJ2-5	CASSTGGETQYF	TGTGCCAGTAGTACGGGGGGGGAGACCCAGTACTTC
-	-	TRBV7-9	TRBJ1-2	CASSLQSGSTGGYTF	TGTGCCAGCAGCTTACAATCGGGGTCGACAGGTGGCTACACCTTC
-	-	TRBV18	TRBJ1-6	CASSPLQGQTNNSPLHF	TGTGCCAGCTCACCGTTACAAGGACAGACTAATAATTCACCCCTCCACTTT
TRBD2	-	TRBV5-4	TRBJ2-2	CASSSKRGDSGELFF	TGTGCCAGCAGCTCGAAGCGGGGGGATTCCGGGGAGCTGTTTTTT
TRBD1	-	TRBV11-2	TRBJ1-3	CASSLAGGGNTIYF	TGTGCCAGCAGCTTAGCAGGGGGCGGAAACACCATATATTTT
TRBD2	-	TRBV11-3	TRBJ2-1	CASSPRTSGAYNEQFF	TGTGCCAGCAGCCCCCGGACTAGCGGGGCGTACAATGAGCAGTTCTTC
TRBD2	-	TRBV11-2	TRBJ2-3	CASSPRGGQVTDTQYF	TGTGCCAGCAGCCCACGGGGGGGCCAAGTGACAGATACGCAGTATTTT
TRBD2	many	TRBV5-1	TRBJ2-1	CASSSAGGYNEQFF	TGCGCCAGCAGCTCAGCGGGGGGATACAATGAGCAGTTCTTC
-	-	TRBV9	TRBJ2-5	CASSPGASAQYF	TGTGCCAGCAGCCCCGGTGCTAGCGCCCAGTACTTC
-	-	TRBV11-2	TRBJ1-2	CASSLGVTPTF	TGTGCCAGCAGCTTAGGCGTCACGCCCACCTTC
-	-	TRBV5-6	TRBJ1-6	CASSLGWSPGYNSPLHF	TGTGCCAGCAGCTTGGGGTGGTCGCCAGGGTATAATTCACCCCTCCACTTT
TRBD2	-	TRBV2	TRBJ2-5	CASRASGGPGETQYF	TGTGCCAGCAGGGCTAGCGGGGGTCCAGGGGAGACCCAGTACTTC
-	-	TRBV5-1	TRBJ2-7	CASSFGLWDTYEQYF	TGCGCCAGCAGCTTCGGACTTTGGGATACCTACGAGCAGTACTTC
TRBD1	few	TRBV18	TRBJ1-6	CASSPPLAGGWNSPLHF	TGTGCCAGCTCACCACCGTTAGCAGGGGGCTGGAATTCACCCCTCCACTTT
-	-	TRBV6-6	TRBJ2-2	CASSSGRTGELFF	TGTGCCAGCAGTTCTGGGCGAACCGGGGAGCTGTTTTTT
-	once	TRBV4-3	TRBJ2-7	CASSQDIGTTTYEQYF	TGCGCCAGCAGCCAAGATATAGGGACAACGACCTACGAGCAGTACTTC
TRBD2	-	TRBV10-1	TRBJ2-1	CASSEPSSGGAHEQFF	TGCGCCAGCAGTGAGCCATCTAGCGGGGGGGCCCATGAGCAGTTCTTC
TRBD2	-	TRBV11-2	TRBJ2-7	CANSLDGTSFYEQYF	TGTGCCAACAGCTTAGACGGGACTAGCTTCTACGAGCAGTACTTC
TRBD2	-	TRBV4-2	TRBJ2-2	CASSQAAGDTGELFF	TGTGCCAGCAGCCAAGCAGCGGGGGACACCGGGGAGCTGTTTTTT
TRBD1	-	TRBV14	TRBJ1-5	CASSPGTASNQPQHF	TGTGCCAGCAGCCCCGGGACAGCAAGCAATCAGCCCCAGCATTTT